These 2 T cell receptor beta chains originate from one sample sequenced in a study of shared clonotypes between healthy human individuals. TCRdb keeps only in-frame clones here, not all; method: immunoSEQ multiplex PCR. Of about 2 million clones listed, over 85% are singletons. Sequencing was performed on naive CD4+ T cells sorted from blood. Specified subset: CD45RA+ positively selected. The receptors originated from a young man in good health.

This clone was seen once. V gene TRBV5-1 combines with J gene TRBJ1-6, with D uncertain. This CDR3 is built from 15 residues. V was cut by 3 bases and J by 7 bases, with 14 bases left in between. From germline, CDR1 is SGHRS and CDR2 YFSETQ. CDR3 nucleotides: TGCGCCAGCAGCTGGTCAGACTACTCAAATTCACCCCTCCACTTT. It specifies CASSWSDYSNSPLHF.

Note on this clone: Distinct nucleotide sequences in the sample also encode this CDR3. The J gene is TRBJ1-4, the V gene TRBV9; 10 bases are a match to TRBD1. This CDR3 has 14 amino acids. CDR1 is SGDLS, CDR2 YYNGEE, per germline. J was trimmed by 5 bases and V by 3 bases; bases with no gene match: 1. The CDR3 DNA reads TGTGCCAGCAGCGCGGACAGGGGGAATGAAAAACTGTTTTTT. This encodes CASSADRGNEKLFF. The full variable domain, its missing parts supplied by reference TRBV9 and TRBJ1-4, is DSGVTQTPKHLITATGQRVTLRCSPRSGDLSVYWYQQSLDQGLQFLIQYYNGEERAKGNILERFSAQQFPDLHSELNLSSLELGDSALYFCASSADRGNEKLFFGSGTQLSVL.